This T cell receptor (beta chain) appears in the sequencing data of a study of molecular identifiers for immune sequencing clone quantification. This clonotype appeared many times. Antigen unknown. TCRdb processed the PCR reads anew with MiXCR; each CDR3 protein has one entry. This table holds under 75,000 distinct CDR3 sequences, over 15% found once. Study outcomes and limitations: Clones above 20 RNA copies held over 97% of effector molecules, under 1% in naive cells.

V gave up 4 bases and J gave up 12 bases, with 25 bases separating them. This CDR3 region has 17 residues. The germline V gene encodes CDR1 MDHEN and CDR2 SYDVKM. The chain employs TRBV28 and TRBJ1-6; maybe TRBD1 (5 bases). The receptor was isolated from a human donor in good health. Some libraries in this study had Jurkat cell RNA spiked in. The sample taken for sequencing was naive CD8+ T cells from blood, with Jurkat cell RNA spiked in. Stated subset: FACS-sorted CD8+CD4-CCR7+CD45RA+ naive T cells. CDR3 residues: CASSSHLRQFAFLPLHF. The CDR3 nucleotides are TGTGCCAGCAGTTCCCACCTTCGACAGTTCGCTTTTCTACCCCTCCACTTT.